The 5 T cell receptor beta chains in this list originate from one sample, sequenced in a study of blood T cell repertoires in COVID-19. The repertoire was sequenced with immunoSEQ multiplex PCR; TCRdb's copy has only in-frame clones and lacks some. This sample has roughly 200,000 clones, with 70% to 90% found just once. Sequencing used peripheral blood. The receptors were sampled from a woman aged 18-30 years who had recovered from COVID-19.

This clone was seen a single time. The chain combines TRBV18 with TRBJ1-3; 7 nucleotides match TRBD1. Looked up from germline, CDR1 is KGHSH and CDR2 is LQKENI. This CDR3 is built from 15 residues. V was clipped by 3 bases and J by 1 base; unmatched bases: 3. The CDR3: CASSPGRGSGNTIYF. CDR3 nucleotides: TGTGCCAGCTCACCTGGCAGGGGGTCTGGAAACACCATATATTTT.

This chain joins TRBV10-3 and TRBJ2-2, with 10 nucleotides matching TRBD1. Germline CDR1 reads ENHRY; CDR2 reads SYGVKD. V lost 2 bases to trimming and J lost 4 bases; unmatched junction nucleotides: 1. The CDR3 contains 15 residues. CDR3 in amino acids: CAISERQGATGELFF. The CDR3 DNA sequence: TGTGCCATCAGTGAGCGACAGGGGGCCACCGGGGAGCTGTTTTTT.

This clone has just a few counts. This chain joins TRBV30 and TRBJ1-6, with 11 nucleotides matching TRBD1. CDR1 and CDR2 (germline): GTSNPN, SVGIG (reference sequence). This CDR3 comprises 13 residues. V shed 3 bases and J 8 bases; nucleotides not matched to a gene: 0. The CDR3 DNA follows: TGTGCCTGGAGGGACAGGGGGCATTCACCCCTCCACTTT. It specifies CAWRDRGHSPLHF.

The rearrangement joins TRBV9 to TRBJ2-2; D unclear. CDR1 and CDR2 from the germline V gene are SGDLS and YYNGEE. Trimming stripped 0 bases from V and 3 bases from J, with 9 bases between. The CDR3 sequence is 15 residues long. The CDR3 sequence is CASSVARWDTGELFF. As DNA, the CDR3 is TGTGCCAGCAGCGTAGCCAGGTGGGACACCGGGGAGCTGTTTTTT. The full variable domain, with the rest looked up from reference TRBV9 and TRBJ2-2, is DSGVTQTPKHLITATGQRVTLRCSPRSGDLSVYWYQQSLDQGLQFLIQYYNGEERAKGNILERFSAQQFPDLHSELNLSSLELGDSALYFCASSVARWDTGELFFGEGSRLTVL.

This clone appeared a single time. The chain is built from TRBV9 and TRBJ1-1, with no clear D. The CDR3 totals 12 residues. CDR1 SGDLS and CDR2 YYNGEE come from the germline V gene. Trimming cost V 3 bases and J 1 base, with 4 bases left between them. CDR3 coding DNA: TGTGCCAGCAGCGCCGGGAACACTGAAGCTTTCTTT. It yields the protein CASSAGNTEAFF.